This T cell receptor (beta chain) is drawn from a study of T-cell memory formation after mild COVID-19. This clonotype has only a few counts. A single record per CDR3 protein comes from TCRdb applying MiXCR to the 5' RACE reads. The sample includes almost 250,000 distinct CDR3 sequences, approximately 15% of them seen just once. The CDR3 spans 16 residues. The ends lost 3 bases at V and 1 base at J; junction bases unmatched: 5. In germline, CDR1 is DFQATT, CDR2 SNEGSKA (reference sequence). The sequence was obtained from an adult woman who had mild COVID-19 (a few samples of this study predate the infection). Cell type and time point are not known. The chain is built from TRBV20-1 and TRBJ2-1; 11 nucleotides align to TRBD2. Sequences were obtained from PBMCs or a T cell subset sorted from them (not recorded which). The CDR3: CSASGPSGRSYNEQFF. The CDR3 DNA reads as TGCAGTGCTAGCGGTCCTAGCGGGAGGTCCTACAATGAGCAGTTCTTC.